The T cell receptor (beta chain) described here comes from a study of a mutant IDH1 vaccine in newly diagnosed glioma. Overall study: Eight vaccinations reached patients in weeks 1, 3, 5, 7, 11, 15, 19 and 23.

This clone was observed a few times. Its antigen is currently unknown. General observations from the study: Changes in top peripheral clonotypes did not appear linked to pseudoprogression.

Time point denoted: week 5, during vaccination. Vaccination comprised doses that each held 300 ug of mutant IDH1 20-mer peptide, plus topical imiquimod. The CDR3 length is 15 residues. Germline V gene sequence: CDR1 ENHRY, CDR2 SYGVKD. V was pared by 2 bases and J by 3 bases, with 11 bases between. Profiling relied on immunoSEQ multiplex PCR, and the TCRdb table lists in-frame clones only, not all of them. The sample has under 95,000 clones, 90% to 95% seen once. The TCR comes from a woman between 45 and 65 years old with glioma. V gene TRBV10-3 combines with J gene TRBJ1-5; D might be TRBD1 (6 bases). The material was PBMCs, obtained from a glioma patient whose treatment included an IDH1 peptide vaccine. CDR3 in DNA: TGTGCCATCAGTGAGAAGGGACACTTCAATCAGCCCCAGCATTTT. Its protein is CAISEKGHFNQPQHF.